The 17 T cell receptor beta chains below come from one sample, sequenced in a study of cytomegalovirus exposure and HLA in healthy donors. Clones were read by immunoSEQ multiplex PCR, and TCRdb kept only the in-frame ones, dropping some. Of around 130,000 clones in the sample, roughly 91% were seen once. The source material was PBMCs. The receptors were sampled from a man aged 25-40 years in good health and CMV-seronegative.

The chain recombines TRBV5-4 with TRBJ2-5; TRBD1 agrees at 9 bases. CDR3 size: 15 residues. Germline trimming cut 4 bases from V and 4 bases from J; bases unmatched to any gene: 8. Per germline, CDR1 SGHNT and CDR2 YYREEE (reference sequence). The CDR3 nucleotides are TGTGCCAGCAGCCTGCCCGACAGGGGGAGAGAGACCCAGTACTTC. It is translated as CASSLPDRGRETQYF. The full variable domain, in which reference TRBV5-4 and TRBJ2-5 provide the parts outside the CDR3, is ETGVTQSPTHLIKTRGQQVTLRCSSQSGHNTVSWYQQALGQGPQFIFQYYREEENGRGNFPPRFSGLQFPNYSSELNVNALELDDSALYLCASSLPDRGRETQYFGPGTRLLVL.

The chain's CDR3 is CASSEARDSFSGANVLTF. The CDR3 region has the DNA TGTGCCAGCAGTGAAGCCCGGGACAGTTTCTCTGGGGCCAACGTCCTGACTTTC. This sequence joins TRBV25-1 and TRBJ2-6; TRBD1 agrees at 7 bases. The CDR3 is 18 residues long. Unmatched junction bases numbered 7, after V lost 2 bases and J lost 0 bases. Per germline, CDR1 MGHDK and CDR2 SYGVNS. The full variable domain, with the rest looked up from reference TRBV25-1 and TRBJ2-6, is EADIYQTPRYLVIGTGKKITLECSQTMGHDKMYWYQQDPGMELHLIHYSYGVNSTEKGDLSSESTVSRIRTEHFPLTLESARPSHTSQYLCASSEARDSFSGANVLTFGAGSRLTVL.

This clone was recorded once. The chain is built from TRBV27 and TRBJ2-5; possible D gene TRBD2, 5 bases. The CDR3 has 14 amino acids. Germline loops: CDR1 MNHEY, CDR2 SMNVEV (reference sequence). The V and J ends lost 9 bases and 5 bases respectively, with 19 bases between them. CDR3 sequence reads: CASSGSLLAETQYF. The CDR3, as DNA: TGTGCCAGTTCGGGATCTCTTTTGGCGGAGACCCAGTACTTC.

DNA for the CDR3: TGTGCCAGCAGAACTCCCAGTGGGGGCAGCACTGAAGCTTTCTTT. This codes for CASRTPSGGSTEAFF. The chain is built from TRBV28 and TRBJ1-1; possible D gene TRBD1, 6 bases. Germline CDR1 reads MDHEN; CDR2 reads SYDVKM. Trimming took 6 bases from V and 4 from J, leaving 18 bases between them. The CDR3 totals 15 residues.

This sequence joins TRBV7-8 and TRBJ2-5; a weak D match, TRBD1 (5 bases). Trimming left V 3 bases short and J 4 bases short, with 12 bases between. CDR3 length: 14 residues. From germline, CDR1 is SGHVS and CDR2 FQNEAQ. DNA of the CDR3: TGTGCCAGCAGCTTGGAGCCAGGGCCAGAGACCCAGTACTTC. This gives the protein CASSLEPGPETQYF.

The chain has TRBV11-2 and TRBJ2-6, with TRBD1 matching over 7 bases. The CDR3 is 17 amino acids. After removal of 5 bases from V and 0 bases from J, the junction contained 7 bases not matched to a gene. Germline V CDR1 and CDR2: SGHAT, FQNNGV. The CDR3, as DNA: TGTGCCAGCAGCCCCAGACAGGGACGCTCTGGGGCCAACGTCCTGACTTTC. Translated, it gives CASSPRQGRSGANVLTF. The variable domain in full, completed from reference TRBV11-2 and TRBJ2-6, reads EAGVAQSPRYKIIEKRQSVAFWCNPISGHATLYWYQQILGQGPKLLIQFQNNGVVDDSQLPKDRFSAERLKGVDSTLKIQPAKLEDSAVYLCASSPRQGRSGANVLTFGAGSRLTVL.

The rearrangement uses TRBV18 and TRBJ1-4; a possible D gene is TRBD1 (6 bases). The germline V gene encodes CDR1 KGHSH and CDR2 LQKENI. Trimming cost V 3 bases and J 8 bases, with 10 bases left between them. The CDR3 is made up of 13 amino acids. The DNA for the CDR3 is TGTGCCAGCTCACCGGGGACACAAGAAAAACTGTTTTTT. Its protein product is CASSPGTQEKLFF.

V is TRBV6-6 and J is TRBJ2-3, with TRBD1 identical over 8 bases. The CDR3 runs 15 residues. Germline CDR1 and CDR2: MNHNY and SVGAGI (reference sequence). V shed 1 base, J shed 4 bases, and the junction held 4 bases outside the gene matches. CDR3 protein: CASSYYDRGPDTQYF. The CDR3 nucleotides read TGTGCCAGCAGTTACTACGACAGGGGCCCAGATACGCAGTATTTT.

This sequence joins TRBV5-6 and TRBJ1-5; 10 bases agree with TRBD1. The germline CDR1 and CDR2 sequences are SGHDT and YYEEEE. V lost 4 bases, J lost 9 bases, and 10 bases stayed unmatched. CDR3 length equals 15 residues. CDR3 in amino acids: CASSRGQGMLRPQHF. The CDR3 region has the DNA TGTGCCAGCAGCCGGGGACAGGGGATGTTAAGGCCCCAGCATTTT.

The chain uses TRBV9 and TRBJ2-1; 13 bases are shared with TRBD2. This CDR3 has 16 residues. Per germline, CDR1 SGDLS and CDR2 YYNGEE. After removal of 4 bases from V and 3 bases from J, the junction contained 4 bases not matched to a gene. CDR3 DNA: TGTGCCAGCAGCATGGGACTAGCGGGGTACTACAATGAGCAGTTCTTC. Its translation: CASSMGLAGYYNEQFF.

V and J are TRBV5-1 and TRBJ2-7, with 7 bases fitting TRBD2. CDR3 size: 14 residues. Germline V gives CDR1 SGHRS, CDR2 YFSETQ. J lost 2 bases, V lost 7 bases, and 9 bases had no gene match. The CDR3 DNA is TGCGCCAGCCGCGGGGGTTTGGCCACCTACGAGCAGTACTTC. Encoded protein: CASRGGLATYEQYF.

The V call is TRBV6-6, the J call TRBJ2-3; TRBD2 matches at 7 bases. Germline CDR1 MNHNY, CDR2 SVGAGI (reference sequence). After removal of 6 bases from V and 3 bases from J, the junction contained 9 bases not matched to a gene. The CDR3 sequence is 15 residues long. The chain's CDR3 is CASRAGTTDTDTQYF. As DNA, the CDR3 is TGTGCCAGCAGAGCCGGGACTACCGATACAGATACGCAGTATTTT.

The V gene is TRBV9, the J gene TRBJ2-7; 9 bases are shared with TRBD2. Germline V gene lookup returns CDR1 SGDLS and CDR2 YYNGEE. With 4 bases clipped from V and 0 bases from J, the junction kept 8 bases outside the gene matches. The CDR3 covers 16 residues. CDR3 in amino acids: CASSPGVAGDSYEQYF. In DNA, the CDR3 is TGTGCCAGCAGCCCTGGGGTAGCGGGGGACTCCTACGAGCAGTACTTC.

The chain is built from TRBV9 and TRBJ1-3; D might be TRBD1 (5 bases). This CDR3 has 14 amino acids. The germline V and J ends were trimmed by 1 base and 3 bases, with 8 bases remaining between them. CDR1 SGDLS and CDR2 YYNGEE come from the germline V gene. CDR3 loop: CASSVRQFGNTIYF. In DNA, the CDR3 is TGTGCCAGCAGCGTAAGACAGTTTGGAAACACCATATATTTT. Drawing the rest from reference TRBV9 and TRBJ1-3, the complete variable domain is DSGVTQTPKHLITATGQRVTLRCSPRSGDLSVYWYQQSLDQGLQFLIQYYNGEERAKGNILERFSAQQFPDLHSELNLSSLELGDSALYFCASSVRQFGNTIYFGEGSWLTVV.

This clone was seen only once. The chain combines TRBV11-2 with TRBJ2-5; 7 nucleotides match TRBD1. V gave up 1 base and J gave up 3 bases; unmatched junction bases: 5. CDR3 length: 15 residues. The V gene's germline CDR1 is SGHAT and CDR2 FQNNGV. The CDR3, as DNA: TGTGCCAGCAGCTTAGTATTCCAGGGGGAAGAGACCCAGTACTTC. Translated: CASSLVFQGEETQYF.

This chain uses TRBV2 with TRBJ1-5; 7 bases map to TRBD1. The germline CDR1 and CDR2 sequences are SNHLY and FYNNEI. V was pared by 7 bases and J by 4 bases, with 7 bases of the junction left unmatched. The CDR3 is 14 residues long. The CDR3 DNA sequence: TGTGCCAGCACTGGTGTACAGGGGAATCAGCCCCAGCATTTT. This sequence encodes CASTGVQGNQPQHF.

The chain carries TRBV29-1 and TRBJ2-6; TRBD1 is a possible D gene (5 bases). Germline CDR1 reads SQVTM; CDR2 reads ANQGSEA. V lost 6 bases and J lost 1, with 10 bases in between. The CDR3 contains 14 residues. The CDR3 region is CSVVQASGANVLTF. Here the CDR3 DNA reads TGCAGCGTCGTACAGGCGTCTGGGGCCAACGTCCTGACTTTC. Combining the CDR3 with reference TRBV29-1 and TRBJ2-6 gives the whole variable domain SAVISQKPSRDICQRGTSLTIQCQVDSQVTMMFWYRQQPGQSLTLIATANQGSEATYESGFVIDKFPISRPNLTFSTLTVSNMSPEDSSIYLCSVVQASGANVLTFGAGSRLTVL.